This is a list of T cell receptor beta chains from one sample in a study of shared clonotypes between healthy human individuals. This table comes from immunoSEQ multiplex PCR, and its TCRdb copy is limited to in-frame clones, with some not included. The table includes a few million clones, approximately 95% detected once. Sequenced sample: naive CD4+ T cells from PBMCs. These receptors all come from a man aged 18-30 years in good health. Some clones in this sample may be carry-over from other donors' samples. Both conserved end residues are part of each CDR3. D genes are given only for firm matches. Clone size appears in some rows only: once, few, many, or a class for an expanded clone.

CDR3nt: TGTGCCAGCAGTTTATCCCTACAGGGGAGAGGTGGCTACACCTTC
CDR3aa: CASSLSLQGRGGYTF
j_gene: TRBJ1-2
v_gene: TRBV28
abundance: NA
d_gene: TRBD1

CDR3nt: TGTGCCAGCAGTTACGTTAGGGGGACGACCACTGGCTACACCTTC
CDR3aa: CASSYVRGTTTGYTF
j_gene: TRBJ1-2
v_gene: TRBV6-5
abundance: NA
d_gene: NA

CDR3nt: TGCAGCGCCCAAGACAGCCCCTTCTCCTATGGCTACACCTTC
CDR3aa: CSAQDSPFSYGYTF
j_gene: TRBJ1-2
v_gene: TRBV29-1
abundance: NA
d_gene: NA

CDR3nt: TGCAGCTCCAAGACAGGGGACGGGGAGCTGTTTTTT
CDR3aa: CSSKTGDGELFF
j_gene: TRBJ2-2
v_gene: TRBV29-1
abundance: NA
d_gene: TRBD1

CDR3nt: TGTGCCACCCTCGGGGTTCTGGGAAACACTGAAGCTTTCTTT
CDR3aa: CATLGVLGNTEAFF
j_gene: TRBJ1-1
v_gene: TRBV15
abundance: NA
d_gene: NA

CDR3nt: TGCGCCAGCAGCGGGGGACAGGGTAGGGATCAGCCCCAGCATTTT
CDR3aa: CASSGGQGRDQPQHF
j_gene: TRBJ1-5
v_gene: TRBV5-1
abundance: NA
d_gene: TRBD1

CDR3nt: TGCGCCAGCAGCTCTGCCGGGACTAGCCACAATGAGCAGTTCTTC
CDR3aa: CASSSAGTSHNEQFF
j_gene: TRBJ2-1
v_gene: TRBV5-1
abundance: NA
d_gene: TRBD2

CDR3nt: TGTGCCAGCAGCTTATCGGGGCTTTGGGGTCCCGGGGAGCTGTTTTTT
CDR3aa: CASSLSGLWGPGELFF
j_gene: TRBJ2-2
v_gene: TRBV7-9
abundance: NA
d_gene: NA

CDR3nt: TGTGCCAGCTCACCAAGCCCGGGGGCTTTCTTT
CDR3aa: CASSPSPGAFF
j_gene: TRBJ1-1
v_gene: TRBV18
abundance: NA
d_gene: NA

CDR3nt: TGTGCCAGCAGCCCGCGGGGGTTGGAAAACATTCAGTACTTC
CDR3aa: CASSPRGLENIQYF
j_gene: TRBJ2-4
v_gene: TRBV7-2
abundance: once
d_gene: TRBD2

CDR3nt: TGCGCCAGCACCGAACAGCCCGATAACTATGGCTACACCTTC
CDR3aa: CASTEQPDNYGYTF
j_gene: TRBJ1-2
v_gene: TRBV5-1
abundance: NA
d_gene: NA

CDR3nt: TGCGCCAGCACGGGACACAAGAACACCGGGGAGCTGTTTTTT
CDR3aa: CASTGHKNTGELFF
j_gene: TRBJ2-2
v_gene: TRBV5-1
abundance: NA
d_gene: NA

CDR3nt: TGTGCCAGCAGCCAAGTGGGGCAGGGGTACCTCCTCGAGCAGTACTTC
CDR3aa: CASSQVGQGYLLEQYF
j_gene: TRBJ2-7
v_gene: TRBV4-2
abundance: NA
d_gene: NA

CDR3nt: TGTGCCAGCAGCCTGGGCGCGGTTCCGCAGTTCTTC
CDR3aa: CASSLGAVPQFF
j_gene: TRBJ2-1
v_gene: TRBV5-4
abundance: NA
d_gene: NA

CDR3nt: TGTGCCAGCAGCTCCACTAGCGGGGCCCTCTATGAGCAGTACTTC
CDR3aa: CASSSTSGALYEQYF
j_gene: TRBJ2-7
v_gene: TRBV7-6
abundance: NA
d_gene: TRBD2

CDR3nt: TGTGCCAGCACCTTAGGGGGCTGGGGCACTGAAGCTTTCTTT
CDR3aa: CASTLGGWGTEAFF
j_gene: TRBJ1-1
v_gene: TRBV5-6
abundance: NA
d_gene: TRBD1

CDR3nt: TGCGCCAGCAGCCCAGGGGTAGGGGCCTACGAGCAGTACTTC
CDR3aa: CASSPGVGAYEQYF
j_gene: TRBJ2-7
v_gene: TRBV5-1
abundance: once
d_gene: NA

CDR3nt: TGTGCCAGCAGTTACGATGGACATAGGAACACTGAAGCTTTCTTT
CDR3aa: CASSYDGHRNTEAFF
j_gene: TRBJ1-1
v_gene: TRBV6-9
abundance: NA
d_gene: NA

CDR3nt: TGTGCCAGCAGCCTTAGGACTGAAGCTTTCTTT
CDR3aa: CASSLRTEAFF
j_gene: TRBJ1-1
v_gene: TRBV11-2
abundance: few
d_gene: NA

CDR3nt: TGTGCCAGCAACCCCGGGACAGGGTTGAGCTACACCTTC
CDR3aa: CASNPGTGLSYTF
j_gene: TRBJ1-2
v_gene: TRBV11-2
abundance: NA
d_gene: TRBD1

CDR3nt: TGCGCCAGCATCCAGAGGGCGCTTTTGAGGAGCACTGAAGCTTTCTTT
CDR3aa: CASIQRALLRSTEAFF
j_gene: TRBJ1-1
v_gene: TRBV10-1
abundance: NA
d_gene: NA

CDR3nt: TGTGCCAGCAGCCCGACTAGCAGGTCCGAGCAGTACTTC
CDR3aa: CASSPTSRSEQYF
j_gene: TRBJ2-7
v_gene: TRBV7-2
abundance: NA
d_gene: TRBD2

CDR3nt: TGTGCCAGCACCCCCGCGTCCGGGAGAGGCACAGATACGCAGTATTTT
CDR3aa: CASTPASGRGTDTQYF
j_gene: TRBJ2-3
v_gene: TRBV7-8
abundance: NA
d_gene: NA

CDR3nt: TGTGCCAGCACCCAAGGGGGGTTCGACCATCAGCCCCAGCATTTT
CDR3aa: CASTQGGFDHQPQHF
j_gene: TRBJ1-5
v_gene: TRBV28
abundance: NA
d_gene: NA

CDR3nt: TGCGCCAGCAGCTCATCTTTAGGATTGGCGGAGACCCAGTACTTC
CDR3aa: CASSSSLGLAETQYF
j_gene: TRBJ2-5
v_gene: TRBV5-1
abundance: NA
d_gene: NA

CDR3nt: TGCGCCAGCAGCCAAGAGACGGGAAGAAACGAGCAGTACTTC
CDR3aa: CASSQETGRNEQYF
j_gene: TRBJ2-7
v_gene: TRBV4-3
abundance: NA
d_gene: NA

CDR3nt: TGTGCCGGCAGCGTGGGAAACGGGAGGGGCGGTGAGCAGTTCTTC
CDR3aa: CAGSVGNGRGGEQFF
j_gene: TRBJ2-1
v_gene: TRBV9
abundance: NA
d_gene: TRBD2

CDR3nt: TGTGCCAGCAGTTTACGGGCAGGGTCCCACAATGAGCAGTTCTTC
CDR3aa: CASSLRAGSHNEQFF
j_gene: TRBJ2-1
v_gene: TRBV27
abundance: NA
d_gene: NA

CDR3nt: TGCGCCAGCAGCCTACAGCTCGGGCAGCGCACAGATACGCAGTATTTT
CDR3aa: CASSLQLGQRTDTQYF
j_gene: TRBJ2-3
v_gene: TRBV4-1
abundance: NA
d_gene: NA

CDR3nt: TGTGCCAGCAGTGAATCTTTTCAGACCCAGTACTTC
CDR3aa: CASSESFQTQYF
j_gene: TRBJ2-5
v_gene: TRBV6-1
abundance: NA
d_gene: NA

CDR3nt: TGTGCCAGCAGTTACTCATTCGGCGGGGGCACAGATACGCAGTATTTT
CDR3aa: CASSYSFGGGTDTQYF
j_gene: TRBJ2-3
v_gene: TRBV6-5
abundance: NA
d_gene: NA

CDR3nt: TGTGCCAGCACCCCCGGCCCTCTGGCCGGGCGCGGGGGTCCCTACGAGCAGTACTTC
CDR3aa: CASTPGPLAGRGGPYEQYF
j_gene: TRBJ2-7
v_gene: TRBV28
abundance: once
d_gene: TRBD2

CDR3nt: TGCGCCAGCAGCCCAGACAGGGCTGGAAACACCATATATTTT
CDR3aa: CASSPDRAGNTIYF
j_gene: TRBJ1-3
v_gene: TRBV5-1
abundance: NA
d_gene: TRBD1

CDR3nt: TGTGCCAGTCAAGATTGGACGCAGGGAGAAGAGTACTTC
CDR3aa: CASQDWTQGEEYF
j_gene: TRBJ2-7
v_gene: TRBV11-2
abundance: NA
d_gene: NA

CDR3nt: TGTGCCAGCAGCTTACTTAGCGGCTCCTACAATGAGCAGTTCTTC
CDR3aa: CASSLLSGSYNEQFF
j_gene: TRBJ2-1
v_gene: TRBV7-3
abundance: NA
d_gene: NA

CDR3nt: TGTGCCAGCAGATCCCAAGGGACTAATCAGCCCCAGCATTTT
CDR3aa: CASRSQGTNQPQHF
j_gene: TRBJ1-5
v_gene: TRBV7-8
abundance: NA
d_gene: NA

CDR3nt: TGTGCCAGCAGCTTCCGGACAGCTCTCTCTGGAAACACCATATATTTT
CDR3aa: CASSFRTALSGNTIYF
j_gene: TRBJ1-3
v_gene: TRBV7-2
abundance: NA
d_gene: NA

CDR3nt: TGTGCCAGCAGCGTAGACCTAGCGGGCACAGATACGCAGTATTTT
CDR3aa: CASSVDLAGTDTQYF
j_gene: TRBJ2-3
v_gene: TRBV9
abundance: few
d_gene: TRBD2

CDR3nt: TGTGCCAGCAGTGCTCCGGGACTAGCGGGAGTTAATGAGCAGTTCTTC
CDR3aa: CASSAPGLAGVNEQFF
j_gene: TRBJ2-1
v_gene: TRBV6-6
abundance: NA
d_gene: TRBD2

CDR3nt: TGTGCCAGCAGTAACAAGCCGGGACGAGGGGAGACCCAGTACTTC
CDR3aa: CASSNKPGRGETQYF
j_gene: TRBJ2-5
v_gene: TRBV9
abundance: once
d_gene: NA

CDR3nt: TGCGCCAGCAGCCCCGGGGTCTCATGGGAGAACACTGAAGCTTTCTTT
CDR3aa: CASSPGVSWENTEAFF
j_gene: TRBJ1-1
v_gene: TRBV5-1
abundance: NA
d_gene: NA

CDR3nt: TGTGCCTGGGCCCCAGGGGCCGGGGGGGAGACCCAGTACTTC
CDR3aa: CAWAPGAGGETQYF
j_gene: TRBJ2-5
v_gene: TRBV30
abundance: NA
d_gene: NA

CDR3nt: TGTGCCAGCAGCCCCTGGGGGCCAACTGAAGCTTTCTTT
CDR3aa: CASSPWGPTEAFF
j_gene: TRBJ1-1
v_gene: TRBV28
abundance: NA
d_gene: NA

CDR3nt: TGCAGCGTTGAAGACATACGGGAGCAGTACTTC
CDR3aa: CSVEDIREQYF
j_gene: TRBJ2-7
v_gene: TRBV29-1
abundance: NA
d_gene: NA

CDR3nt: TGTGCCAGTAGTATGAGGCCTCTAGGGTACCATGAGCAGTTCTTC
CDR3aa: CASSMRPLGYHEQFF
j_gene: TRBJ2-1
v_gene: TRBV19
abundance: NA
d_gene: NA

CDR3nt: TGTGCCAGCAGTTACCGGTCCGGGACAGTCTCATCGGGCTACACCTTC
CDR3aa: CASSYRSGTVSSGYTF
j_gene: TRBJ1-2
v_gene: TRBV6-5
abundance: NA
d_gene: TRBD1

CDR3nt: TGTGCCAGCAGGATGGGACAGGGATATGGCTACACCTTC
CDR3aa: CASRMGQGYGYTF
j_gene: TRBJ1-2
v_gene: TRBV27
abundance: NA
d_gene: TRBD1

CDR3nt: TGTGCCAGCAGTGACCCGACCACGGACTATGGCTACACCTTC
CDR3aa: CASSDPTTDYGYTF
j_gene: TRBJ1-2
v_gene: TRBV2
abundance: once
d_gene: NA

CDR3nt: TGTGCCAGCAGTCCGCCGGGACAGGGGGCGCTTAAGCAGTACTTC
CDR3aa: CASSPPGQGALKQYF
j_gene: TRBJ2-7
v_gene: TRBV28
abundance: NA
d_gene: TRBD1

CDR3nt: TGTGCCTGTGGAAGGGGGTTCGGTAATCAGCCCCAGCATTTT
CDR3aa: CACGRGFGNQPQHF
j_gene: TRBJ1-5
v_gene: TRBV30
abundance: few
d_gene: NA

CDR3nt: TGTGCCAGCAGCTTAGTTCGGGGCGACTATGGCTACACCTTC
CDR3aa: CASSLVRGDYGYTF
j_gene: TRBJ1-2
v_gene: TRBV7-2
abundance: NA
d_gene: NA

CDR3nt: TGTGCCAGCAGCGGACTACAGGGGCGCGACACCGGGGAGCTGTTTTTT
CDR3aa: CASSGLQGRDTGELFF
j_gene: TRBJ2-2
v_gene: TRBV5-6
abundance: once
d_gene: NA

CDR3nt: TGTGCCAGCAGTGTCCGGGACACACATTTTCCCACCTTC
CDR3aa: CASSVRDTHFPTF
j_gene: TRBJ1-2
v_gene: TRBV6-1
abundance: NA
d_gene: NA